The 28 T cell receptor beta chains presented below share a single source sample, sequenced in a study of shared clonotypes between healthy human individuals. Clones were sequenced by immunoSEQ multiplex PCR, and TCRdb holds only the in-frame ones, with some missing. The sample holds roughly 2,300,000 clones, about nine tenths seen once. Material: naive CD4+ T cells from PBMCs. Subset in this sample: CD45RA+ positively selected. Source of these receptors: a young man in good health. Some clones in this sample may be carry-over from other donors' samples.

The V gene is TRBV5-1, the J gene TRBJ1-2; TRBD1 might be the D (6 bases). The V and J ends lost 2 bases and 7 bases respectively, with 12 bases between them. CDR1 and CDR2 from the germline V gene are SGHRS and YFSETQ. This CDR3 spans 13 amino acids. DNA of the CDR3: TGCGCCAGCAGCTTCGGACAAGGGGGTGGCTACACCTTC. Translated: CASSFGQGGGYTF.

CDR3 in amino acids: CASSLDRGRGGYTF. The CDR3 DNA sequence: TGTGCCAGCAGTTTGGACAGGGGGCGCGGTGGCTACACCTTC. This chain links TRBV6-6 with TRBJ1-2; 11 bases match TRBD1. The CDR3 totals 14 residues. CDR1 MNHNY and CDR2 SVGAGI come from the germline V gene (reference sequence). Trimming removed 4 bases from V and 7 bases from J; junction bases left unmatched: 5.

About this clone: In the same sample, other DNA sequences code for this CDR3. The chain uses TRBV9 and TRBJ2-3; the D gene is possibly TRBD1 (6 bases). The CDR3 runs to 15 residues. Germline CDR1 is SGDLS and CDR2 is YYNGEE. With 0 bases removed from V and 3 bases from J, the gap between germline ends came to 11 bases. CDR3 sequence: CASSVEGVRTDTQYF. In nucleotides, the CDR3 is TGTGCCAGCAGCGTAGAGGGGGTGAGGACAGATACGCAGTATTTT.

The chain couples TRBV7-9 to TRBJ2-7; 11 bases align to TRBD2. The CDR3 is made up of 15 amino acids. Trimming took 5 bases from V and 4 from J; bases not matched to a gene: 7. Germline lookup yields CDR1 SEHNR and CDR2 FQNEAQ (reference sequence). The CDR3 reads CASSRLAGFWYEQYF. CDR3 DNA: TGTGCCAGCAGCAGACTAGCGGGATTCTGGTACGAGCAGTACTTC.

V gene TRBV6-5 combines with J gene TRBJ2-6; no reliable D call. Germline values: CDR1 MNHEY, CDR2 SVGAGI. The CDR3 spans 15 residues. V was clipped by 5 bases and J by 4 bases, with 12 bases between them. CDR3 nucleotide sequence: TGTGCCAGCAGTCGAGGAAAGAGAGGGGCCAACGTCCTGACTTTC. Protein product: CASSRGKRGANVLTF.

Remarks on this clone: Given a much more abundant clone one base away, this may be a read error. The chain carries TRBV30 and TRBJ1-5; D is unclear. The germline CDR1 and CDR2 sequences are GTSNPN and SVGIG (reference sequence). The CDR3 has 13 residues. The ends were cut back, 4 bases at V and 0 bases at J, with 7 bases in the middle. The CDR3 bases are TGTGCCTGGAACAAGGATAGCAATCAGCCCCAGCATTTT. Amino acids: CAWNKDSNQPQHF. Looking up the rest from reference TRBV30 and TRBJ1-5 gives the full variable domain: SQTIHQWPATLVQPVGSPLSLECTVEGTSNPNLYWYRQAAGRGLQLLFYSVGIGQISSEVPQNLSASRPQDRQFILSSKKLLLSDSGFYLCAWNKDSNQPQHFGDGTRLSIL.

A word on this clone: The same CDR3 arises from other DNA sequences in this sample as well. CDR3 protein: CASSLVGSYEQYF. The DNA for the CDR3 is TGCGCCAGCAGCTTGGTTGGAAGCTACGAGCAGTACTTC. V usage is TRBV5-1 and J usage is TRBJ2-7, with unresolved D. V dropped 0 bases and J dropped 3 bases, with 7 bases sitting between them. CDR3 length equals 13 residues. In germline, CDR1 is SGHRS, CDR2 YFSETQ.

The rearrangement joins TRBV10-1 to TRBJ2-6; 8 nucleotides align to TRBD1. Germline V gene sequence: CDR1 WNHNN, CDR2 SYGVQD (reference sequence). With 5 bases clipped from V and 3 bases from J, the junction kept 3 bases outside the gene matches. The CDR3 has 15 amino acids. The CDR3 DNA is TGCGCCAGCAGTCCCGGGACAGGTGGGGCCAACGTCCTGACTTTC. The encoded protein is CASSPGTGGANVLTF.

Of note for this clone: This same CDR3 is encoded by further DNA sequences in the sample. The J gene is TRBJ2-2, the V gene TRBV6-6; D may correspond to TRBD1 or TRBD2 (5 bases each). The V and J ends lost 1 base and 5 bases respectively, with 5 bases between them. The CDR3 has 13 amino acids. CDR1 and CDR2 from the germline V gene are MNHNY and SVGAGI (reference sequence). The chain's CDR3 is CASSYWGTGELFF. Here the CDR3 DNA reads TGTGCCAGCAGTTACTGGGGGACCGGGGAGCTGTTTTTT.

Concerning this clone: Other DNA sequences from this sample encode an identical CDR3 as well. The chain uses TRBV30 and TRBJ2-5; no clear D gene. In germline, CDR1 is GTSNPN, CDR2 SVGIG (reference sequence). Trimming took 2 bases from V and 5 from J, leaving 9 bases between them. The CDR3 is 12 amino acids. CDR3 in DNA: TGTGCCTGGAGTTCCACTGGGGAGACCCAGTACTTC. As protein: CAWSSTGETQYF.

The chain couples TRBV18 to TRBJ2-7; weak D call: TRBD2 (6 bases). CDR1 and CDR2 from the germline V gene are KGHSH and LQKENI. V was shortened by 3 bases and J by 3 bases, with 9 bases between the two germline ends. The CDR3 extends over 13 amino acids. The CDR3, as DNA: TGTGCCAGCTCACCCCGCGGGAACTACGAGCAGTACTTC. Translating it yields CASSPRGNYEQYF.

V is TRBV19 and J is TRBJ1-2; D perhaps matches TRBD1 (6 bases). The CDR3 runs to 14 residues. The V gene lost 7 bases and the J gene lost 7 bases, with 19 bases spanning the gap. CDR1 LNHDA and CDR2 SQIVND come from the germline V gene (reference sequence). The CDR3 DNA reads as TGTGCCAGTACGGGCAGGGGAAATAACCTTGGCTACACCTTC. Protein: CASTGRGNNLGYTF.

The chain has TRBV21-1 and TRBJ1-3; no DNA check was done on the table's D call, TRBD1. TRBV21-1 is reported as a pseudogene. There are 16 residues in the CDR3. The CDR3, as DNA: TGTGCCAGCACCCTGCAGGGCGAACCCTCTGGAAACACCATATATTTT. Translation gives CASTLQGEPSGNTIYF.

This chain links TRBV4-1 with TRBJ2-5; 12 nucleotides align to TRBD2. In germline, CDR1 is MGHRA, CDR2 YSYEKL. The CDR3 consists of 17 residues. V trimming: 1 base; J trimming: 5 bases; junction bases outside the gene matches: 8. The CDR3 DNA is TGCGCCAGCAGCCAAGGGCTAGCGGGAGGGCCGTGGGAGACCCAGTACTTC. Translating gives CASSQGLAGGPWETQYF.

The chain is built from TRBV5-1 and TRBJ2-2; D call uncertain. CDR1 is SGHRS and CDR2 is YFSETQ in the germline V gene. V lost 1 base and J 6 bases, leaving 10 bases between the germline ends. The CDR3 spans 14 residues. Here the CDR3 DNA reads TGCGCCAGCAGCTTGTCAACACCGCCCGGGGAGCTGTTTTTT. Amino acids: CASSLSTPPGELFF.

Comment on this clone: Other DNA sequences in this specimen translate into the identical CDR3. This chain joins TRBV11-3 and TRBJ2-5; 8 nucleotides match TRBD2. With 5 bases clipped from V and 5 bases from J, the junction kept 4 bases outside the gene matches. This CDR3 has 13 residues. Per the germline V gene, CDR1 is SGHNT and CDR2 is YENEEA. CDR3 loop: CASSPGREETQYF. DNA of the CDR3: TGTGCCAGCAGCCCCGGGAGGGAGGAGACCCAGTACTTC. Together with reference TRBV11-3 and TRBJ2-5, the CDR3 gives the full variable domain: EAGVVQSPRYKIIEKKQPVAFWCNPISGHNTLYWYLQNLGQGPELLIRYENEEAVDDSQLPKDRFSAERLKGVDSTLKIQPAELGDSAVYLCASSPGREETQYFGPGTRLLVL.

The V call is TRBV4-1, the J call TRBJ2-1; TRBD2 matches at 8 bases. Germline assignment: CDR1 MGHRA and CDR2 YSYEKL. Trimming took 0 bases from V and 2 from J; bases not matched to a gene: 9. The CDR3 contains 18 residues. The CDR3 protein is CASSQDKDSGITYNEQFF. The DNA of the CDR3 is TGCGCCAGCAGCCAAGATAAGGATAGCGGGATCACCTACAATGAGCAGTTCTTC.

The chain uses TRBV5-1 and TRBJ2-5, with 8 bases matching TRBD1. Germline values: CDR1 SGHRS, CDR2 YFSETQ. The V gene end was trimmed by 6 bases and the J gene end by 5 bases; junction bases not matched to a gene: 15. This CDR3 spans 16 amino acids. Here the CDR3 reads CASTLSGGVISETQYF. In DNA form, the CDR3 reads TGCGCCAGCACGCTTTCAGGGGGCGTGATCAGTGAGACCCAGTACTTC.

The gene calls are TRBV5-1 and TRBJ1-1; D ambiguous. CDR1 and CDR2 from the germline V gene are SGHRS and YFSETQ. The CDR3 sequence is 13 residues long. Deletions cut 1 base from V and 7 bases from J, with 11 bases between. CDR3 residues: CASSLMPVGEAFF. The DNA for the CDR3 is TGCGCCAGCAGCTTGATGCCCGTGGGTGAAGCTTTCTTT.

This chain links TRBV7-9 with TRBJ2-7; 8 positions match TRBD2. V gave up 4 bases and J gave up 7 bases; unmatched junction bases: 18. The CDR3 sequence is 17 residues long. Germline V CDR1 and CDR2: SEHNR, FQNEAQ (reference sequence). CDR3 sequence: CASSSGRLAQGLREQYF. CDR3 nucleotides: TGTGCCAGCAGCTCTGGCCGACTAGCGCAAGGACTCCGAGAGCAGTACTTC.

Written as DNA, the CDR3 is TGCAGCGTTACCGGGACACCTCACCCCCAAGAGACCCAGTACTTC. Residues: CSVTGTPHPQETQYF. The gene calls are TRBV29-1 and TRBJ2-5, with D possibly matching TRBD1 (6 bases). With 5 bases removed from V and 1 base from J, the gap between germline ends came to 17 bases. There are 15 residues in the CDR3. CDR1 and CDR2 from the germline V gene are SQVTM and ANQGSEA. The variable domain in full, with the rest retrieved from reference TRBV29-1 and TRBJ2-5, is SAVISQKPSRDICQRGTSLTIQCQVDSQVTMMFWYRQQPGQSLTLIATANQGSEATYESGFVIDKFPISRPNLTFSTLTVSNMSPEDSSIYLCSVTGTPHPQETQYFGPGTRLLVL.

V usage is TRBV10-3 and J usage is TRBJ1-1, with D perhaps TRBD1 (6 bases). The CDR3 covers 15 residues. In germline, CDR1 is ENHRY, CDR2 SYGVKD. Trimming cost V 5 bases and J 5 bases, with 18 bases left between them. The CDR3 DNA reads TGTGCCATCAGTACAAGCACAGGGCGGGGTACTGAAGCTTTCTTT. It specifies CAISTSTGRGTEAFF.

The chain links TRBV6-6 to TRBJ1-1; the D is unclear. V shed 2 bases and J shed 6 bases, with 13 bases lying between them. The CDR3 has 14 residues. Germline V gene lookup returns CDR1 MNHNY and CDR2 SVGAGI (reference sequence). CDR3 nucleotide sequence: TGTGCCAGCAGTTACGCGGTACAAAGTCCTGAAGCTTTCTTT. Translation gives CASSYAVQSPEAFF.

The chain couples TRBV5-4 to TRBJ2-2; D is unresolved. Trimming removed 1 base from V and 15 bases from J, with 13 bases in between. Germline V gives CDR1 SGHNT, CDR2 YYREEE (reference sequence). The CDR3 contains 12 residues. CDR3 DNA sequence: TGTGCCAGCAGCTTGAACTCTGGGGTGATGTTTTTT. Encoded protein: CASSLNSGVMFF.

The J gene is TRBJ1-2, the V gene TRBV10-3; the D gene is possibly TRBD1 (6 bases). Trimming stripped 10 bases from V and 1 base from J, with 13 bases between. The CDR3 spans 13 residues. CDR1 ENHRY and CDR2 SYGVKD come from the germline V gene. This chain's CDR3 is CATRTDLNYGYTF. The CDR3 region has the DNA TGTGCCACGCGGACAGACCTTAACTATGGCTACACCTTC.

The CDR3, as DNA: TGTGCCAGTAAAAGAGGGATGCACTATGGCTACACCTTC. Translated: CASKRGMHYGYTF. J is TRBJ1-2 and V is TRBV19; D ambiguous. Germline V lookup: CDR1 LNHDA, CDR2 SQIVND (reference sequence). Trimming shortened V by 7 bases and J by 3 bases, and 12 bases separated the two germline ends. The CDR3 extends over 13 amino acids.

The J gene is TRBJ2-1, the V gene TRBV5-4; TRBD1 is a possible D gene (6 bases). This CDR3 comprises 13 residues. The V end lost 4 bases, the J end lost 7 bases, and 12 bases lay between the germline ends. From germline, CDR1 is SGHNT and CDR2 YYREEE (reference sequence). For the CDR3, the DNA is TGTGCCAGCAGCCAGGGACAACAGAATGAGCAGTTCTTC. Its protein product is CASSQGQQNEQFF.

The chain uses TRBV5-6 and TRBJ2-7, with D perhaps TRBD2 (5 bases). The CDR3 covers 14 residues. CDR1 and CDR2 from the germline V gene are SGHDT and YYEEEE. The germline V and J ends were trimmed by 6 bases and 1 base, with 14 bases remaining between them. CDR3 coding DNA: TGTGCCAGCACCGCGGGCGGCAGGTCCTACGAGCAGTACTTC. Translation: CASTAGGRSYEQYF.